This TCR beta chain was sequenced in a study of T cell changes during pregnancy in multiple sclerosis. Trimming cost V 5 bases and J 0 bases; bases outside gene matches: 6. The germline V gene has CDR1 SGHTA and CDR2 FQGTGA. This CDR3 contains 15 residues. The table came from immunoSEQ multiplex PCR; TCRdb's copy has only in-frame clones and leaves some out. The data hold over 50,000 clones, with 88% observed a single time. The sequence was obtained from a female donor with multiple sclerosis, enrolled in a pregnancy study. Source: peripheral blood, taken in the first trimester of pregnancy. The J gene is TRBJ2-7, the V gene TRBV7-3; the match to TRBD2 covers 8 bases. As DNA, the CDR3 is TGTGCCAGCAGCCGCGATGGGACTAGCTCCTACGAGCAGTACTTC. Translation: CASSRDGTSSYEQYF.